The sample holds many counts of the clone carrying this TCR beta chain. Its cognate antigen is unknown. The data were obtained in a study of T cells in Graves' hyperthyroidism and ophthalmopathy. Authors of the study amplified TCR beta CDR3 regions from RNA transcripts. When the TCR CDR3 underwent first-round RT-PCR, the HTBI primer set was used. MiXCR was run by TCRdb on the multiplex PCR reads, yielding one entry per CDR3 protein. The sample includes hundreds of thousands of distinct CDR3 sequences, 14% to 15% of them seen just once. Overall study results and limits: Researchers found most expanded thyroid clonotypes above 0.001 in blood as well.

V lost 3 bases and J 13 bases, leaving 12 bases between the germline ends. Per germline, CDR1 MDHEN and CDR2 SYDVKM. The CDR3 covers 12 residues. The sample taken for sequencing was blood. The rearrangement uses TRBV28 and TRBJ1-4, with TRBD1 as a possible D gene (5 bases). This receptor was obtained from a man aged 18 to 35 with Graves' ophthalmopathy. CDR3: CASSLSADRLFF. In DNA form, the CDR3 reads TGTGCCAGCAGTTTGAGTGCTGACAGACTGTTTTTT. The full variable domain, in which reference TRBV28 and TRBJ1-4 provide the parts outside the CDR3, is DVKVTQSSRYLVKRTGEKVFLECVQDMDHENMFWYRQDPGLGLRLIYFSYDVKMKEKGDIPEGYSVSREKKERFSLILESASTNQTSMYLCASSLSADRLFFGSGTQLSVL.